The 20 T cell receptor beta chains below were found in one sample sequenced in a study of T-cell reconstitution after alpha-beta-depleted transplantation in children. TCRbeta library construction was performed incorporating unique molecular identifiers. TCRdb reprocessed the PCR reads via MiXCR and lists one record per CDR3 protein. The repertoire holds fewer than 95,000 distinct CDR3 sequences, with more than 9% as singletons. The material was PBMCs from the stem cell graft donor, obtained from the stem cell graft. The receptors derive from a human donor who donated a stem cell graft to a child with inherited bone marrow failure.

This chain links TRBV19 with TRBJ2-1; unclear D gene. The CDR3 is 12 residues long. V lost 7 bases and J lost 3, with 7 bases in between. Per germline, CDR1 LNHDA and CDR2 SQIVND (reference sequence). CDR3 sequence (DNA): TGTGCCAGTACCTCAAACTACAATGAGCAGTTCTTC. It codes for CASTSNYNEQFF.

This clonotype was counted many times. J is TRBJ2-1 and V is TRBV5-6; D is undetermined. CDR1 and CDR2 (germline): SGHDT, YYEEEE. The CDR3 is 13 residues long. V was shortened by 0 bases and J by 7 bases, with 8 bases between the two germline ends. CDR3: CASSLGGRNEQFF. The DNA of the CDR3 is TGTGCCAGCAGCTTGGGGGGAAGGAATGAGCAGTTCTTC.

Many counts were recorded for this clonotype. The rearrangement uses TRBV5-1 and TRBJ2-5, with D perhaps assigned TRBD1 or TRBD2 (5 bases each). There are 14 residues in the CDR3. V was trimmed by 2 bases and J by 6 bases, leaving 14 bases between them. The V gene's germline CDR1 is SGHRS and CDR2 YFSETQ. CDR3 loop: CASSFAGDGKTQYF. The CDR3, as DNA: TGCGCCAGCAGCTTTGCCGGGGACGGAAAGACCCAGTACTTC.

The sample holds many counts of this clonotype. The chain joins TRBV7-9 to TRBJ2-2, with 7 positions matching TRBD1. V was clipped by 4 bases and J by 3 bases; unmatched bases: 5. Germline CDR1 and CDR2: SEHNR and FQNEAQ (reference sequence). The CDR3 has 15 amino acids. In nucleotides, the CDR3 is TGTGCCAGCAGCTCGCGACAGGGTTACACCGGGGAGCTGTTTTTT. It yields the protein CASSSRQGYTGELFF.

This clonotype was counted many times. The CDR3 DNA sequence: TGTGCCAGCAGCTTAGGTCTTTCGGCCCGGGACAGAACAGTTCAGTACTTC. This codes for CASSLGLSARDRTVQYF. The chain combines TRBV7-2 with TRBJ2-4; 7 nucleotides match TRBD1. CDR1 is SGHTA, CDR2 FQGNSA, per germline. This CDR3 spans 17 amino acids. Germline trimming cut 1 base from V and 11 bases from J; bases unmatched to any gene: 17.

This clonotype was seen many times. The J gene is TRBJ1-1, the V gene TRBV29-1; no reliable D call. The CDR3 consists of 11 residues. Germline V gene lookup returns CDR1 SQVTM and CDR2 ANQGSEA. V gave up 6 bases and J gave up 1 base, with 6 bases separating them. CDR3 DNA sequence: TGCAGCGTATCGAAGAACACTGAAGCTTTCTTT. Translated, it gives CSVSKNTEAFF.

This clonotype was detected many times. The rearrangement links TRBV7-8 to TRBJ2-5; the D gene is possibly TRBD2 (5 bases). The CDR3 loop spans 15 amino acids. CDR1 and CDR2 from the germline V gene are SGHVS and FQNEAQ. The ends were cut back, 0 bases at V and 5 bases at J, with 13 bases in the middle. The CDR3, as DNA: TGTGCCAGCAGCTTAGCCCCGGAGGCAGTGGAGACCCAGTACTTC. This gives the protein CASSLAPEAVETQYF.

This clonotype was counted at least ten times. The chain links TRBV6-2 or TRBV6-3 to TRBJ2-7; possibly TRBD2 for D (5 bases). CDR3 length: 15 residues. Trimming pared 6 bases from V and 7 bases from J, leaving 22 bases between. CDR1 MNHEY and CDR2 SVGEGT come from the germline V gene. CDR3 nucleotides: TGTGCCAGCAGGCCGGTCGGGGAGTTCGTGCGGGAGCAGTACTTC. Amino acid sequence: CASRPVGEFVREQYF.

This clonotype was seen at least ten times. This rearrangement joins TRBV29-1 to TRBJ2-1; D gene ambiguous. The CDR3 is 12 amino acids. Between the trimmed V and J ends, which lost 6 bases and 6 bases, there was a span of 12 bases. The germline gives CDR1 SQVTM, CDR2 ANQGSEA. CDR3 protein: CSVHGQVNEQFF. The CDR3, as DNA: TGCAGCGTGCACGGGCAGGTCAATGAGCAGTTCTTC.

In this sample, this clonotype turned up many times. The rearrangement links TRBV7-9 to TRBJ2-5; no definite D call. Trimming cost V 1 base and J 5 bases, with 8 bases left between them. This CDR3 is 13 amino acids long. The V gene's germline CDR1 is SEHNR and CDR2 FQNEAQ (reference sequence). Here the CDR3 DNA reads TGTGCCAGCAGCTTAGTAAACGTGGAGACCCAGTACTTC. As protein: CASSLVNVETQYF.

This clonotype showed up many times. DNA for the CDR3: TGTGCCAGTAGCAGGGACCTTAGCAATCAGCCCCAGCATTTT. Encoded protein: CASSRDLSNQPQHF. This chain uses TRBV19 with TRBJ1-5, with D perhaps matching TRBD1 (5 bases). CDR3 length: 14 amino acids. Germline-derived CDR1 and CDR2 are LNHDA and SQIVND (reference sequence). Trimming took off 6 bases at V and 0 bases at J, with 9 bases between the two ends.

This clonotype was seen just once. The chain combines TRBV18 with TRBJ2-5; D is unresolved. Germline CDR1 reads KGHSH; CDR2 reads LQKENI. The CDR3 is made up of 14 amino acids. V was shortened by 4 bases and J by 1 base, with 10 bases between the two germline ends. Here the CDR3 reads CASSLDPFQETQYF. The CDR3 nucleotides read TGTGCCAGCTCACTCGACCCCTTCCAAGAGACCCAGTACTTC.

This clonotype was seen ten or more times. The chain couples TRBV28 to TRBJ2-7; 15 bases line up with TRBD2. The CDR3 runs 16 residues. Unmatched junction bases numbered 4, after V lost 3 bases and J lost 4 bases. Germline V gives CDR1 MDHEN, CDR2 SYDVKM. CDR3 nucleotide sequence: TGTGCCAGCAGTTTGTTGGGGACTAGCGGGAGGTACGAGCAGTACTTC. Translated, it gives CASSLLGTSGRYEQYF.

This clonotype was counted many times. This rearrangement joins TRBV5-1 to TRBJ2-1; TRBD2 aligns across 7 bases. This CDR3 is 14 amino acids long. With V trimmed by 1 base and J by 9 bases, 7 bases remained unmatched. CDR1 SGHRS and CDR2 YFSETQ come from the germline V gene. CDR3 bases: TGCGCCAGCAGCTTGAGGCTAGCGGAGGCTGAGCAGTTCTTC. Translated, it gives CASSLRLAEAEQFF.

This clonotype showed up many times. The CDR3 nucleotides read TGTGCCAGCAGCCAAGCGAGGGGACAGATCTACGAGCAGTACTTC. Translating it yields CASSQARGQIYEQYF. V and J are TRBV14 and TRBJ2-7; TRBD1 aligns across 7 bases. Germline loops: CDR1 SGHDN, CDR2 FVKESK. V was clipped by 1 base and J by 3 bases; unmatched bases: 6. This CDR3 is 15 amino acids long.

This clonotype was seen at least ten times. V is TRBV24-1 and J is TRBJ2-5, with a weak D call TRBD1 (5 bases). CDR1 is KGHDR and CDR2 is SFDVKD in the germline V gene. There are 13 residues in the CDR3. V lost 7 bases and J lost 0, with 8 bases in between. CDR3 in DNA: TGTGCCACCAGCCGACAGAACCAAGAGACCCAGTACTTC. Protein product: CATSRQNQETQYF.

This clonotype was found many times. The genes are TRBV14 and TRBJ2-2, with D perhaps assigned TRBD1 or TRBD2 (6 bases each). CDR3 length: 18 residues. Germline loops: CDR1 SGHDN, CDR2 FVKESK. Trimming pared 0 bases from V and 2 bases from J, leaving 16 bases between. CDR3: CASSQDIARGLNTGELFF. Here the CDR3 DNA reads TGTGCCAGCAGCCAAGACATCGCTCGGGGGCTAAACACCGGGGAGCTGTTTTTT.

This clonotype has at least ten counts. The rearrangement joins TRBV24-1 to TRBJ2-1, with TRBD1 as a possible D gene (6 bases). Germline V gene data show CDR1 as KGHDR and CDR2 as SFDVKD. The CDR3 spans 18 residues. The V end was cut by 4 bases, the J end by 0 bases, with 18 bases between. The CDR3 sequence: CATSELGHRRGSYNEQFF. CDR3 bases: TGTGCCACCAGTGAGTTGGGACACCGGCGCGGCTCCTACAATGAGCAGTTCTTC.

This clonotype was observed at least ten times. This chain links TRBV5-6 with TRBJ2-5, with D unclear. Germline V gene data show CDR1 as SGHDT and CDR2 as YYEEEE. This CDR3 has 13 amino acids. V was shortened by 5 bases and J by 2 bases, with 10 bases between the two germline ends. As DNA, the CDR3 is TGTGCCAGCAGACCGGTTGAGCAAGAGACCCAGTACTTC. Residues: CASRPVEQETQYF. Together with reference TRBV5-6 and TRBJ2-5, the CDR3 gives the full variable domain: DAGVTQSPTHLIKTRGQQVTLRCSPKSGHDTVSWYQQALGQGPQFIFQYYEEEERQRGNFPDRFSGHQFPNYSSELNVNALLLGDSALYLCASRPVEQETQYFGPGTRLLVL.

This clonotype was picked up many times. The chain's CDR3 is CASSPLETAKAEQFF. In DNA form, the CDR3 reads TGCGCCAGCAGCCCGCTCGAAACAGCTAAAGCCGAGCAGTTCTTC. This chain uses TRBV5-1 with TRBJ2-1; D not certain. Germline V gene data show CDR1 as SGHRS and CDR2 as YFSETQ. The germline V and J ends were trimmed by 4 bases and 10 bases, with 21 bases remaining between them. The CDR3 has 15 amino acids.